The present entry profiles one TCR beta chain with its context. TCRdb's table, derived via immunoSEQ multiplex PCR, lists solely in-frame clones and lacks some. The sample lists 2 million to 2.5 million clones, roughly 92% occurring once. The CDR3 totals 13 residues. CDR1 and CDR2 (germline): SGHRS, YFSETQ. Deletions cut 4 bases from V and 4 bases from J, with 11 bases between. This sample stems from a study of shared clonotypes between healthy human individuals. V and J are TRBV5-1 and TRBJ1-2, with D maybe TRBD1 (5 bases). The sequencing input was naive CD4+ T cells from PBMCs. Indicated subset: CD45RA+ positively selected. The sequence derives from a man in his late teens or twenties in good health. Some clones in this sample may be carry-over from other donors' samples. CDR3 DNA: TGCGCCAGCAGCCAGGGAGATGGCTATGGCTACACCTTC. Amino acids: CASSQGDGYGYTF.